What follows describes a single T cell receptor (beta chain). Its antigen is undetermined. The method was immunoSEQ multiplex PCR; TCRdb's version includes in-frame clones alone and lacks a portion of them. The sample lists some 460,000 clones; 80% to 90% were seen once. The germline V gene has CDR1 MNHEY and CDR2 SMNVEV (reference sequence). This CDR3 comprises 19 residues. J gave up 1 base and V 3 bases, and 12 bases lay outside the gene matches. The sample belongs to a study of Ad26.COV2.S vaccination and SARS-CoV-2 variants. Study conclusions and caveats: Vaccinated individuals (as opposed to placebo recipients) had higher spike-specific TCR breadth.

Treatment in this sample: some 19 received Ad26.COV2.S at low or high dose, single or two shots; 5 received placebo; per-sample allocation not given. Collection of the samples took place on day 63 after the first injection of vaccine or placebo. Here the sequenced sample was peripheral blood, taken in a trial of Ad26.COV2.S vaccine versus placebo. This receptor was obtained from a person between 18 and 65 years old who received the Ad26.COV2.S COVID-19 vaccine or a placebo. This sequence joins TRBV27 and TRBJ2-1; the match to TRBD2 covers 10 bases. CDR3 amino acids: CASSFSRTSGFRSYNEQFF. The CDR3 DNA follows: TGTGCCAGCAGTTTTTCTAGGACTAGCGGCTTTAGGTCCTACAATGAGCAGTTCTTC.